The entry below describes one T cell receptor (beta chain). The data originate from a study of blood T cell repertoires in COVID-19. Libraries were prepared by immunoSEQ multiplex PCR; TCRdb keeps only in-frame clonotypes and omits some of them. This sample carries under 130,000 clones, approximately 76% of them seen once, and the ten largest clones take approximately 20%. This TCR was recovered from a woman in her 70s with acute or convalescent COVID-19. Sequencing used peripheral blood.

The DNA for the CDR3 is TGCGCCAGCAGCCCGTCCCGGGACAGGGTTAATGAAAAACTGTTTTTT. Translated, it gives CASSPSRDRVNEKLFF. The rearrangement joins TRBV5-1 to TRBJ1-4; 9 positions match TRBD1. Trimming took 4 bases from V and 4 from J; bases not matched to a gene: 8. CDR1 is SGHRS and CDR2 is YFSETQ in the germline V gene. The CDR3 runs to 16 residues.